This TCR beta chain was observed in a study of CD8 T cells in Susac syndrome. Study-wide results and limits: Clonal expansion was not seen in any Susac syndrome CD4+ T cell repertoire.

The CDR3 covers 15 residues. Deletions cut 7 bases from V and 0 bases from J, with 13 bases between. Per germline, CDR1 MDHEN and CDR2 SYDVKM. Random-hexamer reverse transcription was applied to about 0.45 to 1 ug RNA. The immunoSEQ assay covered 54 Vbeta and 13 Jbeta segments for CDR3. A single record per CDR3 protein comes from TCRdb applying MiXCR to the immunoSEQ multiplex PCR reads. The sample lists 120,000 or so distinct CDR3 sequences; nearly 96% were seen once. Comment on this clonotype: The target antigen is unknown.

The sequencing sample was made of CD4+ T cells from PBMCs. The gene calls are TRBV28 and TRBJ2-4, with D tentatively TRBD1 (7 bases). This TCR was sampled from a human donor with Susac syndrome. DNA for the CDR3: TGTGCCAGCACACGCGGGACAGTAGCCAAAAACATTCAGTACTTC. Its protein is CASTRGTVAKNIQYF.